This T cell receptor beta chain is from a study of blood T cell repertoires in COVID-19. In the authors' workflow: Reference gene primer amplification in the assay estimated nucleated cell counts. Using immunoSEQ multiplex PCR, the repertoire was profiled, and TCRdb retains in-frame clones only, with some absent. V, J and clone size are taken as reported in that table, and D and trimming were inferred from the DNA itself. The data show some 70,000 clones, around 90% seen once. Patients of the Seattle cohort, enrolled during active infection, were followed longitudinally. The sequencing input was peripheral blood. The receptor comes from a man aged 40-55 years with COVID-19, enrolled during active disease.

The CDR3 spells CASSVTGGQNEKLFF. CDR3 DNA sequence: TGTGCCAGCAGTGTCACAGGGGGGCAAAATGAAAAACTGTTTTTT. The V and J genes are TRBV28 and TRBJ1-4; 8 bases are a match to TRBD1. V lost 5 bases and J lost 5; bases outside the gene matches: 7. Germline lookup yields CDR1 MDHEN and CDR2 SYDVKM. The CDR3 extends over 15 amino acids.